What follows are 6 T cell receptor beta chains derived from one specimen sequenced in a study of T cells expressing NK-cell markers. From the 5' RACE reads, TCRdb lists one entry per CDR3 protein and no DNA. This sample's table reports around 550,000 distinct CDR3 sequences. What was sequenced was blood T cells: a sorted CD56 or NKG2C T cell subset, CD4+ or CD8+ T cells, or bulk PBMC T cells (not recorded which). The origin of the receptors is a man younger than 30 in good health.

This rearrangement joins TRBV20-1 to TRBJ2-1. From germline, CDR1 is DFQATT and CDR2 SNEGSKA (reference sequence). The CDR3 contains 17 residues. The CDR3 loop is CSARLQGFGPKYNEQFF.

The chain is built from TRBV29-1 and TRBJ2-5. The V gene's germline CDR1 is SQVTM and CDR2 ANQGSEA. The CDR3 consists of 13 residues. CDR3 sequence reads: CSVGAWSRETQYF.

The chain uses TRBV12-3 or TRBV12-4 and TRBJ2-5; the TCRdb D gene call, TRBD1, has no DNA to confirm it. This CDR3 spans 18 amino acids. The chain's CDR3 is CASSLGQGVMLAQETQYF.

V gene TRBV12-3 or TRBV12-4 combines with J gene TRBJ2-5; TCRdb reports TRBD2, a call that lacks DNA to check it against. The CDR3 length is 15 residues. The chain's CDR3 is CASSFFARAQETQYF.

The chain couples TRBV7-3 to TRBJ1-2. Per the germline V gene, CDR1 is SGHTA and CDR2 is FQGTGA. The CDR3 length is 15 residues. This chain's CDR3 is CASSLERGPAVGYTF.

The chain couples TRBV3-1 to TRBJ2-7; checking the TCRdb D call of TRBD1 is not possible without DNA. Per germline, CDR1 LGHDT and CDR2 YNNKEL (reference sequence). This CDR3 has 16 residues. CDR3 region: CASSQEGQGLFYEQYF.